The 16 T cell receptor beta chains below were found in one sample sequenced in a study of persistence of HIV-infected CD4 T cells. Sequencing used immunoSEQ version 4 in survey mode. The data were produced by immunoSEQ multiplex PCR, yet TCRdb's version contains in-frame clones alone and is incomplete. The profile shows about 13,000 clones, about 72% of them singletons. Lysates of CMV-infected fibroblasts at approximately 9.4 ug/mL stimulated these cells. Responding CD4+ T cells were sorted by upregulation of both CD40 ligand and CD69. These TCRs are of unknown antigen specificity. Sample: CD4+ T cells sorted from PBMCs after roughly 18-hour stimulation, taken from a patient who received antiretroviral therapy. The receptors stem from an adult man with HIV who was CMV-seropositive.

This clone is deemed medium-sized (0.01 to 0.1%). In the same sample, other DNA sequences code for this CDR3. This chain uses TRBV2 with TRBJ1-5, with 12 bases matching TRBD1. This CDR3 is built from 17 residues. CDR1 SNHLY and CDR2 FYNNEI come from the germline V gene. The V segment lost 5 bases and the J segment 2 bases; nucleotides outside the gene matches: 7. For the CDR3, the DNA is TGTGCCAGCAGTCCCGGGACAGGGGGCGCAGGCAATCAGCCCCAGCATTTT. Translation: CASSPGTGGAGNQPQHF.

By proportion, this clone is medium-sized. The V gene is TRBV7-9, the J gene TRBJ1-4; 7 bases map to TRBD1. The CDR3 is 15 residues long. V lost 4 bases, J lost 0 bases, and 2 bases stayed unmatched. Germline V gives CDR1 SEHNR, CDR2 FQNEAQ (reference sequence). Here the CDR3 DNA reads TGTGCCAGCAGCTCCGGGACAGCAACTAATGAAAAACTGTTTTTT. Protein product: CASSSGTATNEKLFF.

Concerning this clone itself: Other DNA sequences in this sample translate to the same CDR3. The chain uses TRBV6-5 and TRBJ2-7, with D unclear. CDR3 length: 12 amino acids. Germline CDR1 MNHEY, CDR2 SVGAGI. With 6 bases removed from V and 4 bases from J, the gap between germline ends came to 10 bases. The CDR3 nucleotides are TGTGCCAGCAGCTTAGACCGATACGAGCAGTACTTC. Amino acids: CASSLDRYEQYF.

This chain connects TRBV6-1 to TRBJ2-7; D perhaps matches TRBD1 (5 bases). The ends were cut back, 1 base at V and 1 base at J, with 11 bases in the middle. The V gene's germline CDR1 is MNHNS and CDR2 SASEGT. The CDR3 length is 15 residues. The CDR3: CASSEGPGFSYEQYF. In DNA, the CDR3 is TGTGCCAGCAGTGAAGGGCCAGGGTTTTCCTACGAGCAGTACTTC.

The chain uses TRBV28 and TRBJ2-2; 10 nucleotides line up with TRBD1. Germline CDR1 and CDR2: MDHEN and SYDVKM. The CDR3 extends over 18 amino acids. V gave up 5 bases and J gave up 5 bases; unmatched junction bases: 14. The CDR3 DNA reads TGTGCCAGCAGTCCGCAACCGGGACAGGGGAAAGAAACCGGGGAGCTGTTTTTT. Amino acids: CASSPQPGQGKETGELFF.

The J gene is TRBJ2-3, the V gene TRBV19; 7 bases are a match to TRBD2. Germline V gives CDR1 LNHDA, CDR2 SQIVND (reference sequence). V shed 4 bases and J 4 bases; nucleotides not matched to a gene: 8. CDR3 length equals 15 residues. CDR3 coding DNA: TGTGCCAGTAGTAACCCTCCCGGGGGGTCAGATACGCAGTATTTT. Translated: CASSNPPGGSDTQYF.

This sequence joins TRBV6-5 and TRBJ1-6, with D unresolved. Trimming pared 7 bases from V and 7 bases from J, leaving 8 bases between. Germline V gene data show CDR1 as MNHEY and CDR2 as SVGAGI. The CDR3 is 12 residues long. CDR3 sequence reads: CASTAWNSPLHF. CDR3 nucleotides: TGTGCCAGCACTGCTTGGAATTCACCCCTCCACTTT.

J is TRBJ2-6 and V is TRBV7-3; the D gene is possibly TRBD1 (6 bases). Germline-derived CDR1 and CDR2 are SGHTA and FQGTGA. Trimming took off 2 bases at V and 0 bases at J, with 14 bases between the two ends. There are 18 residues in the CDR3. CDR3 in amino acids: CASSLSLGHNSGANVLTF. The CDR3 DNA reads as TGTGCCAGCAGCTTATCGTTGGGACATAACTCTGGGGCCAACGTCCTGACTTTC. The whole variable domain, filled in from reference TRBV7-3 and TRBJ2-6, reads GAGVSQTPSNKVTEKGKYVELRCDPISGHTALYWYRQSLGQGPEFLIYFQGTGAADDSGLPNDRFFAVRPEGSVSTLKIQRTERGDSAVYLCASSLSLGHNSGANVLTFGAGSRLTVL.

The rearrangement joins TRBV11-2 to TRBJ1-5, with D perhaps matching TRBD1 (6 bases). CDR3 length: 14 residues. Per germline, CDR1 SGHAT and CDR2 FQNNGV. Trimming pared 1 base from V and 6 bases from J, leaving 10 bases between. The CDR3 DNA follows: TGTGCCAGCAGCTTAGGACGGGGGGCTCAGCCCCAGCATTTT. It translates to CASSLGRGAQPQHF.

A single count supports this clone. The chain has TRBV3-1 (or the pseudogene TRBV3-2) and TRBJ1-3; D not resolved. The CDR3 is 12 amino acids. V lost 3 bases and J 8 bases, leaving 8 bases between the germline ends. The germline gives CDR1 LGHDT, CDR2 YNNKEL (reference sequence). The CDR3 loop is CASSHNRDTIYF. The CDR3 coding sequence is TGTGCCAGCAGCCATAATAGGGACACCATATATTTT.

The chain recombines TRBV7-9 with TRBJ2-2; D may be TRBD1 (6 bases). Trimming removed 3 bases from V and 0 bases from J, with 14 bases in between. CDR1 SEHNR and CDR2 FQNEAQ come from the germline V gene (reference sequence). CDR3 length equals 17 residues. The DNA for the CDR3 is TGTGCCAGCAGCTTCCCCCAGGGGCGAGCGAACACCGGGGAGCTGTTTTTT. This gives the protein CASSFPQGRANTGELFF.

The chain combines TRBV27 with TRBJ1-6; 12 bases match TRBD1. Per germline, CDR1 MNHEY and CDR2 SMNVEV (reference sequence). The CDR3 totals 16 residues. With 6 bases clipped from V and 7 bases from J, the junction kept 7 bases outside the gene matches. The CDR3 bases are TGTGCCAGCAGACCAGGGACAGGGGGCAAGAATTCACCCCTCCACTTT. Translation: CASRPGTGGKNSPLHF.

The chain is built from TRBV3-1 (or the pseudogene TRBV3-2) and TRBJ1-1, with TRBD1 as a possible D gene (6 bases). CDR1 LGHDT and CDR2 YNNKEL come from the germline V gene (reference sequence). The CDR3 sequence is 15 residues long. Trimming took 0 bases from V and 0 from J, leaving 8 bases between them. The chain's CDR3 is CASSQEGQLNTEAFF. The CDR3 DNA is TGTGCCAGCAGCCAAGAAGGACAGCTGAACACTGAAGCTTTCTTT.

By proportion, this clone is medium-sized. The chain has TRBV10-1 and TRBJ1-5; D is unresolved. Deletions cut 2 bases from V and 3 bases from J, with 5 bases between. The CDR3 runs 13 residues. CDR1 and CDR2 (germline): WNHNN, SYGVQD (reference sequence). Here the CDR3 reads CASSEDTNQPQHF. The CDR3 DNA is TGCGCCAGCAGTGAGGACACCAATCAGCCCCAGCATTTT.

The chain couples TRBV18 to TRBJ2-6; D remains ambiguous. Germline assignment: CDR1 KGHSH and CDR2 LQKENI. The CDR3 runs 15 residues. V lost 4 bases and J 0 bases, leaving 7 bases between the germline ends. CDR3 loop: CASSLPSSGANVLTF. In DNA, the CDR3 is TGTGCCAGCTCACTTCCTAGCTCTGGGGCCAACGTCCTGACTTTC. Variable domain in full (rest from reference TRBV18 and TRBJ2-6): NAGVMQNPRHLVRRRGQEARLRCSPMKGHSHVYWYRQLPEEGLKFMVYLQKENIIDESGMPKERFSAEFPKEGPSILRIQQVVRGDSAAYFCASSLPSSGANVLTFGAGSRLTVL.

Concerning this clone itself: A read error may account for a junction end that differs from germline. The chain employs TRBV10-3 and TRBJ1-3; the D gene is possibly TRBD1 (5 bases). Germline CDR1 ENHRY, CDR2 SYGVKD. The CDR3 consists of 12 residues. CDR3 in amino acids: CAISESGPRTTF. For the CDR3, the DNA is TGTGCCATCAGTGAGTCGGGGCCCCGGACCACTTTT.